Presented here are 32 T cell receptor beta chains from one specimen sequenced in a study of early T cells in non-severe SARS-CoV-2 infection. TCRdb reprocessed the 5' RACE reads with MiXCR, giving one entry per CDR3 protein. The data contain 60,000 or so distinct CDR3 sequences, approximately 13% of them singletons. Sequencing input: whole blood. These receptors all stem from an adult who was a healthcare worker with PCR-confirmed SARS-CoV-2 infection or an uninfected control (not recorded which).

The V call is TRBV28, the J call TRBJ2-7; 9 bases are shared with TRBD1. V was pared by 8 bases and J by 5 bases, with 16 bases of the junction left unmatched. Germline V gives CDR1 MDHEN, CDR2 SYDVKM. The CDR3 spans 16 residues. The CDR3 sequence: CASSSPGTGKSDEQYF. DNA for the CDR3: TGTGCCAGCTCCTCCCCCGGGACAGGGAAGTCCGACGAGCAGTACTTC. Using reference TRBV28 and TRBJ2-7 for the parts outside the CDR3, the full variable domain is DVKVTQSSRYLVKRTGEKVFLECVQDMDHENMFWYRQDPGLGLRLIYFSYDVKMKEKGDIPEGYSVSREKKERFSLILESASTNQTSMYLCASSSPGTGKSDEQYFGPGTRLTVT.

Many counts were recorded for this clonotype. The chain links TRBV6-1 to TRBJ2-1, with no clear D. Germline V CDR1 and CDR2: MNHNS, SASEGT. V lost 1 base and J lost 3, with 7 bases in between. The CDR3 runs to 14 residues. CDR3 region: CASSEEGRYNEQFF. The DNA for the CDR3 is TGTGCCAGCAGTGAAGAAGGACGCTACAATGAGCAGTTCTTC.

This clonotype was seen ten or more times. CDR3 in DNA: TGTGCCAGCAATCCTCTAACGGAGAATTCACCCCTCCACTTT. Protein sequence: CASNPLTENSPLHF. The rearrangement joins TRBV6-1 to TRBJ1-6, with D uncertain. This CDR3 region has 14 residues. CDR1 and CDR2 from the germline V gene are MNHNS and SASEGT. Trimming left V 7 bases short and J 7 bases short, with 14 bases between.

The chain recombines TRBV18 with TRBJ2-5; 8 bases are a match to TRBD2. Germline CDR1 KGHSH, CDR2 LQKENI. V lost 0 bases to trimming and J lost 1 base; unmatched junction nucleotides: 4. The CDR3 extends over 16 amino acids. DNA of the CDR3: TGTGCCAGCTCACCACCTAGCGGGACCCTCCAAGAGACCCAGTACTTC. As protein: CASSPPSGTLQETQYF.

This chain joins TRBV7-2 and TRBJ2-3; D call uncertain. The germline V gene has CDR1 SGHTA and CDR2 FQGNSA. V was cut by 4 bases and J by 3 bases, with 17 bases left in between. CDR3 length: 16 amino acids. CDR3 bases: TGTGCCAGCAGCTCCGCGGCAGGCTGGGGTACAGATACGCAGTATTTT. Translation: CASSSAAGWGTDTQYF.

This chain uses TRBV20-1 with TRBJ1-3; D perhaps matches TRBD1 (6 bases). The V gene lost 2 bases and the J gene lost 0 bases, with 11 bases spanning the gap. CDR1 is DFQATT and CDR2 is SNEGSKA in the germline V gene (reference sequence). The length of the CDR3 is 15 residues. The CDR3 nucleotides are TGCAGTGCTAGAAGACGGGACAACTCTGGAAACACCATATATTTT. Protein sequence: CSARRRDNSGNTIYF.

This clonotype appeared many times. V gene TRBV10-3 combines with J gene TRBJ2-1; D gene uncertain. The germline V gene encodes CDR1 ENHRY and CDR2 SYGVKD. V gave up 7 bases and J gave up 6 bases, with 10 bases separating them. This CDR3 has 12 residues. The CDR3 nucleotides are TGTGCCATCACTGGAAGTGGCAATGAGCAGTTCTTC. Translating gives CAITGSGNEQFF.

In the case of this clonotype: A clone one base away is much larger, so this may be a read error. The chain employs TRBV7-2 and TRBJ2-3, with unresolved D. CDR1 and CDR2 (germline): SGHTA, FQGNSA. The CDR3 loop spans 15 amino acids. Trimming removed 5 bases from V and 2 bases from J, with 14 bases in between. CDR3 loop: CASSPGSGNTDTQYF. The DNA for the CDR3 is TGTGCCAGCAGCCCCGGGTCAGGAAACACAGATACGCAGTATTTT.

On this clonotype: Sequence at one end of the junction differs from germline and may be a read error. This chain uses TRBV20-1 with TRBJ1-1, with 8 bases that match TRBD1. This CDR3 has 13 amino acids. In germline, CDR1 is DFQATT, CDR2 SNEGSKA (reference sequence). CDR3 DNA: TGCAGAGCTAGGAATGTCGCAGGGGGCGAAGCTTTCTTT. Amino acids: CRARNVAGGEAFF.

This clonotype was recorded at least ten times. This sequence joins TRBV19 and TRBJ1-2, with D tentatively TRBD1 (6 bases). The CDR3 length is 12 residues. Trimming pared 9 bases from V and 4 bases from J, leaving 12 bases between. Germline assignment: CDR1 LNHDA and CDR2 SQIVND (reference sequence). The CDR3 reads CASVTGLYGYTF. The CDR3 region has the DNA TGTGCCAGCGTTACAGGGCTCTATGGCTACACCTTC.

This rearrangement joins TRBV27 to TRBJ2-1; 8 positions agree with TRBD1. V lost 5 bases, J lost 3 bases, and 6 bases stayed unmatched. Germline V gene sequence: CDR1 MNHEY, CDR2 SMNVEV (reference sequence). The CDR3 runs to 15 residues. The CDR3 here is CASSTWTGYYNEQFF. For the CDR3, the DNA is TGTGCCAGCAGTACCTGGACAGGGTACTACAATGAGCAGTTCTTC.

This clonotype has ten or more counts. The genes are TRBV5-4 and TRBJ2-7; D unclear. Germline CDR1 SGHNT, CDR2 YYREEE (reference sequence). Trimming cost V 2 bases and J 2 bases, with 11 bases left between them. This CDR3 has 14 residues. The CDR3 DNA is TGTGCCAGCAGCTTAGCCCTTAACACCTACGAGCAGTACTTC. It encodes CASSLALNTYEQYF.

In nucleotides, the CDR3 is TGTGCCAGCAGGGAAAGCAGGGCAAGGAACACTGAAGCTTTCTTT. Translation: CASRESRARNTEAFF. The chain links TRBV2 to TRBJ1-1; perhaps TRBD1 as D (5 bases). V gave up 6 bases and J gave up 1 base, with 15 bases separating them. The CDR3 spans 15 residues. The V gene's germline CDR1 is SNHLY and CDR2 FYNNEI.

The table lists this clonotype with a few counts. The rearrangement links TRBV3-1 to TRBJ2-4, with D possibly being TRBD1 (6 bases). Per the germline V gene, CDR1 is LGHDT and CDR2 is YNNKEL (reference sequence). This CDR3 has 14 residues. V lost 2 bases and J 8 bases, leaving 13 bases between the germline ends. DNA for the CDR3: TGTGCCAGCAGCCAACAGACAGGTCGGGACATTCAGTACTTC. This encodes CASSQQTGRDIQYF.

The CDR3 DNA is TGTGCCAGCAGCTCCCTCCCCACTTCCTACGAGCAGTACTTC. This sequence encodes CASSSLPTSYEQYF. The rearrangement joins TRBV11-2 to TRBJ2-7; D ambiguous. The CDR3 sequence is 14 residues long. V lost 4 bases and J lost 1, with 11 bases in between. Germline V gene sequence: CDR1 SGHAT, CDR2 FQNNGV.

This clonotype was counted at least ten times. V is TRBV14 and J is TRBJ2-1; 9 bases are a match to TRBD2. Losses at the gene ends were 5 bases for V and 8 bases for J; bases not matched to a gene: 13. Germline CDR1 reads SGHDN; CDR2 reads FVKESK. The CDR3 has 16 amino acids. In nucleotides, the CDR3 is TGTGCCAGCAGCTGGGGACTAGCAGGTCGTAGGGATGAGCAGTTCTTC. Translating it yields CASSWGLAGRRDEQFF.

V usage is TRBV5-4 and J usage is TRBJ1-6, with D maybe TRBD1 (6 bases). The CDR3 has 16 amino acids. The ends were cut back, 0 bases at V and 10 bases at J, with 17 bases in the middle. CDR1 SGHNT and CDR2 YYREEE come from the germline V gene (reference sequence). CDR3 in DNA: TGTGCCAGCAGCTTGGGTTCGAACAGGGTGGACTCACCCCTCCACTTT. This gives the protein CASSLGSNRVDSPLHF.

In regard to this clonotype: A much larger clonotype is one base distant, so this may be a read error. This sequence joins TRBV20-1 and TRBJ2-5, with 8 bases aligning to TRBD2. Germline CDR1 reads DFQATT; CDR2 reads SNEGSKA (reference sequence). This CDR3 has 13 amino acids. Trimming took 5 bases from V and 13 from J; bases not matched to a gene: 15. The CDR3 DNA follows: TGCAGTGCTGATAGCGGGGCTCTTGGGGCCCGGTACTTC. Protein sequence: CSADSGALGARYF.

This clonotype was recorded a few times. This chain links TRBV29-1 with TRBJ2-5, with unresolved D. V was cut by 2 bases and J by 0 bases, with 7 bases left in between. This CDR3 comprises 13 residues. Germline CDR1 is SQVTM and CDR2 is ANQGSEA. The CDR3 loop reads CSVERQYQETQYF. The CDR3 region has the DNA TGCAGCGTTGAAAGGCAATACCAAGAGACCCAGTACTTC.

The rearrangement uses TRBV12-3 or TRBV12-4 and TRBJ2-7; D might be TRBD2 (5 bases). V was trimmed by 5 bases and J by 6 bases, leaving 14 bases between them. This CDR3 region has 13 residues. The CDR3: CASSGSRQSEQYF. The CDR3 DNA follows: TGTGCCAGCAGTGGGAGTCGACAATCCGAGCAGTACTTC.

The genes are TRBV20-1 and TRBJ2-1; perhaps TRBD2 as D (6 bases). The germline V gene has CDR1 DFQATT and CDR2 SNEGSKA (reference sequence). Trimming pared 7 bases from V and 3 bases from J, leaving 22 bases between. The CDR3 runs to 16 residues. The CDR3 is CSVKLQAGPDYNEQFF. CDR3 nucleotides: TGCAGTGTAAAGCTACAGGCGGGACCTGACTACAATGAGCAGTTCTTC.

There are many counts of this clonotype. This chain uses TRBV5-1 with TRBJ1-1, with D possibly being TRBD1 (6 bases). The germline V gene has CDR1 SGHRS and CDR2 YFSETQ. This CDR3 has 15 amino acids. V was clipped by 3 bases and J by 4 bases, with 16 bases between them. This chain's CDR3 is CASSSGAGLSTEAFF. The DNA for the CDR3 is TGCGCCAGCAGCTCGGGGGCAGGTCTCAGCACTGAAGCTTTCTTT.

The V call is TRBV12-3 or TRBV12-4, the J call TRBJ2-4; no reliable D call. CDR3 length equals 11 residues. Between the trimmed V and J ends, which lost 6 bases and 7 bases, there was a span of 7 bases. The DNA of the CDR3 is TGTGCCAGCAGCTCTGGGAACATTCAGTACTTC. Its protein product is CASSSGNIQYF.

V gene TRBV6-2 or TRBV6-3 combines with J gene TRBJ1-6; maybe TRBD1 (6 bases). This CDR3 has 15 residues. V was pared by 6 bases and J by 7 bases, with 16 bases between. Germline CDR1 MNHEY, CDR2 SVGEGT. CDR3 region: CASRAPGHANSPLHF. Written as DNA, the CDR3 is TGTGCCAGCAGAGCACCGGGACACGCGAATTCACCCCTCCACTTT.

This clonotype was observed a handful of times. CDR3 nucleotide sequence: TGTGCCATTCCCTGTACTGACAATCAGCCCCAGCATTTT. Protein: CAIPCTDNQPQHF. The rearrangement uses TRBV3-2 and TRBJ1-5; TRBD1 is taken as the D call from the table, unchecked against the DNA. TRBV3-2 is an annotated pseudogene. The CDR3 has 13 residues.

This clonotype was counted between two and nine times. The V gene is TRBV9, the J gene TRBJ1-3; D is unclear. Germline V gene sequence: CDR1 SGDLS, CDR2 YYNGEE. CDR3 length: 14 amino acids. Trimming pared 3 bases from V and 2 bases from J, leaving 9 bases between. The CDR3 sequence: CASSEEIPGNTIYF. DNA of the CDR3: TGTGCCAGCAGCGAGGAGATTCCTGGAAACACCATATATTTT.

This clonotype was counted many times. The CDR3 spells CASRRSQGQSGNTIYF. CDR3 DNA sequence: TGTGCCAGCAGAAGATCGCAAGGGCAATCTGGAAACACCATATATTTT. The chain couples TRBV6-5 to TRBJ1-3; D call uncertain. V lost 6 bases, J lost 1 base, and 16 bases lay in between. This CDR3 is built from 16 residues. Germline CDR1 and CDR2: MNHEY and SVGAGI.

This clonotype was picked up a small number of times. V usage is TRBV10-1 and J usage is TRBJ2-7; TRBD2 matches 12 bases. Germline CDR1 is WNHNN and CDR2 is SYGVQD (reference sequence). This CDR3 comprises 13 residues. J was trimmed by 0 bases and V by 9 bases; bases with no gene match: 0. The CDR3 nucleotides are TGCGCCAGGACTAGCGGGAGCTCCTACGAGCAGTACTTC. Encoded protein: CARTSGSSYEQYF.

Of note for this clonotype: One junction end disagrees with the germline gene, perhaps due to a read error. V and J are TRBV6-2 or TRBV6-3 and TRBJ2-2; TRBD2 aligns across 9 bases. Germline V gene sequence: CDR1 MNHEY, CDR2 SVGEGT. The CDR3 loop spans 18 amino acids. The CDR3 region is CTSSYPSGMSRDTGELFF. The CDR3, as DNA: TGTACCAGCAGTTACCCTAGCGGGATGTCTCGGGACACCGGGGAGCTGTTTTTT.

The table lists this clonotype with many counts. The rearrangement joins TRBV5-1 to TRBJ2-5; 11 nucleotides line up with TRBD2. The V gene end was trimmed by 2 bases and the J gene end by 4 bases; junction bases not matched to a gene: 1. This CDR3 is 14 amino acids long. Germline V gene sequence: CDR1 SGHRS, CDR2 YFSETQ. The CDR3 DNA follows: TGCGCCAGCAGCTTAGGGACTAGCGGAGAGACCCAGTACTTC. Protein product: CASSLGTSGETQYF.

This clonotype was counted between two and nine times. J is TRBJ1-5 and V is TRBV6-2 or TRBV6-3, with D unclear. The CDR3 loop spans 15 amino acids. Trimming removed 2 bases from V and 0 bases from J, with 8 bases in between. The V gene's germline CDR1 is MNHEY and CDR2 SVGEGT. For the CDR3, the DNA is TGTGCCAGCAGTTACGGCAGCTATAGCAATCAGCCCCAGCATTTT. It translates to CASSYGSYSNQPQHF.

The V call is TRBV20-1, the J call TRBJ2-7, with D perhaps matching TRBD1 (5 bases). The germline gives CDR1 DFQATT, CDR2 SNEGSKA (reference sequence). The V gene lost 3 bases and the J gene lost 0 bases, with 9 bases spanning the gap. The CDR3 runs to 13 residues. This CDR3 is CSASQGNSYEQYF. The DNA for the CDR3 is TGCAGTGCTAGTCAGGGCAACTCCTACGAGCAGTACTTC.